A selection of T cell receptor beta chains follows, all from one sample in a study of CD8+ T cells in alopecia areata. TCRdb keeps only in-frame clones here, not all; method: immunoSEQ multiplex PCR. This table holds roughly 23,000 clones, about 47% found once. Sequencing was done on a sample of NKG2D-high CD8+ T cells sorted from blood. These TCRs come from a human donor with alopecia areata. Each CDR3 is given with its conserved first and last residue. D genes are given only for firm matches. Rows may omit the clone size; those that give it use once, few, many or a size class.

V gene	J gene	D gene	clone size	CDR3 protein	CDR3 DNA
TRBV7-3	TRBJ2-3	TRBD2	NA	CASSSPRGGTDTQYF	TGTGCCAGCAGCTCCCCTCGGGGGGGCACAGATACGCAGTATTTT
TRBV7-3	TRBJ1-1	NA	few	CASSLTGSNTEAFF	TGTGCCAGCAGCTTAACAGGGTCGAACACTGAAGCTTTCTTT
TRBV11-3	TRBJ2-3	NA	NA	CASSSRDKFTDTQYF	TGTGCCAGCAGCTCCCGGGACAAATTCACAGATACGCAGTATTTT
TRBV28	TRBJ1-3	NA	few	CASSSHLGGFGNTIYF	TGTGCCAGCAGTTCACACCTCGGGGGTTTTGGAAACACCATATATTTT
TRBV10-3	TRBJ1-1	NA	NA	CAISDSGSNTEAFF	TGTGCCATCAGTGATTCCGGATCGAACACTGAAGCTTTCTTT
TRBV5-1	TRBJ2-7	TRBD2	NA	CASSIRTSGRGYEQYF	TGCGCCAGCAGCATACGGACTAGCGGGAGGGGATACGAGCAGTACTTC
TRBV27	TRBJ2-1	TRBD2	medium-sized	CASSSTSATSSYNEQFF	TGTGCCAGCAGTTCGACTAGCGCGACGAGCTCCTACAATGAGCAGTTCTTC
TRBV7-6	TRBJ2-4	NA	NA	CASSLSWEAKNIQYF	TGTGCCAGCAGCTTAAGTTGGGAAGCCAAAAACATTCAGTACTTC
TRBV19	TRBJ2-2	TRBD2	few	CASSITGGKAGELFF	TGTGCCAGTAGTATTACGGGAGGGAAGGCCGGGGAGCTGTTTTTT
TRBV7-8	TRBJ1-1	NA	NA	CASSLPYTLNTEAFF	TGTGCCAGCAGCTTACCTTACACCTTGAACACTGAAGCTTTCTTT
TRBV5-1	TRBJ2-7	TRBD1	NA	CASRPERGLLEQYF	TGCGCCAGCAGACCGGAGAGGGGGCTGCTCGAGCAGTACTTC
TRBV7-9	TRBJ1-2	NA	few	CASSSHISYGYTF	TGTGCCAGCAGCTCCCACATCTCCTATGGCTACACCTTC
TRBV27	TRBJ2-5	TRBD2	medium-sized	CASSLVSGSFGTQYF	TGTGCCAGCAGTTTGGTTAGCGGGAGTTTCGGGACCCAGTACTTC
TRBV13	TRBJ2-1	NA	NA	CASSLINEQFF	TGTGCCAGCAGCCTAATCAATGAGCAGTTCTTC
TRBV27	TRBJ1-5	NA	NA	CASSGQGPPFSNQPQHF	TGTGCCAGCAGTGGGCAGGGGCCTCCGTTCAGCAATCAGCCCCAGCATTTT
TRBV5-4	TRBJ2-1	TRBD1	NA	CASSDPGQGLHEQFF	TGTGCCAGCAGCGATCCGGGACAGGGTCTCCATGAGCAGTTCTTC
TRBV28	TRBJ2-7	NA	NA	CASSSLRDRYEQYF	TGTGCCAGCAGTTCTCTCCGGGACCGCTACGAGCAGTACTTC
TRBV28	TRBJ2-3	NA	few	CASRSARLEASTDTQYF	TGTGCCAGCAGATCAGCCCGGCTTGAGGCTAGCACAGATACGCAGTATTTT
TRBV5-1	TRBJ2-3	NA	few	CASSLAQGSTDTQYF	TGCGCCAGCAGCTTGGCCCAGGGGAGCACAGATACGCAGTATTTT